This TCR beta chain was sequenced for a study of T cell responses to AZD1222 COVID-19 vaccine. Findings and caveats of the study: Receipt of two AZD1222 doses was followed by a rise in Spike-specific TCR breadth and depth. AZD1222 recipients seropositive at baseline numbered only five or six. Reports say nearly half of spike-specific TCRs go after unmutated variant regions. Spike-spanning, vaccine-associated CD4 TCRs were dominant at 160-218 and 743-854.

Clones were read by immunoSEQ multiplex PCR, and TCRdb kept only the in-frame ones, dropping some. Of about 120,000 clones in the sample, around 87% were seen once. With 0 bases removed from V and 11 bases from J, the gap between germline ends came to 10 bases. Germline V lookup: CDR1 LNHNV, CDR2 YYDKDF (reference sequence). The CDR3 covers 12 residues. Of note for this clone: The antigen is unknown.

This material consisted of peripheral blood, taken 28 days after the second AZD1222 dose. The gene calls are TRBV15 and TRBJ1-1; D may be TRBD1 (5 bases). This receptor was taken from an adult who received the AZD1222 COVID-19 vaccine. CDR3 sequence: CATSRDKGEAFF. The CDR3 nucleotides read TGTGCCACCAGCAGAGATAAAGGGGAGGCTTTCTTT. The complete variable domain, with remaining parts taken from reference TRBV15 and TRBJ1-1, reads DAMVIQNPRYQVTQFGKPVTLSCSQTLNHNVMYWYQQKSSQAPKLLFHYYDKDFNNEADTPDNFQSRRPNTSFCFLDIRSPGLGDTAMYLCATSRDKGEAFFGQGTRLTVV.